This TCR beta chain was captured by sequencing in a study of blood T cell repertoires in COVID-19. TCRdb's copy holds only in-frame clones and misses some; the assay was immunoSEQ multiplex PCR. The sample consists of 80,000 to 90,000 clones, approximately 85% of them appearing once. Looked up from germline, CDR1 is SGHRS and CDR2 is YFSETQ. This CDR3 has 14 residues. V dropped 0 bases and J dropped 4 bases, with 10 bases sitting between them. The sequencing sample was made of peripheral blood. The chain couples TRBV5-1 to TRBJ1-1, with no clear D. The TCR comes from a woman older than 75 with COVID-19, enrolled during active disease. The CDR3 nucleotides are TGCGCCAGCAGCTTGGGGTTCGGTGGCACTGAAGCTTTCTTT. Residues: CASSLGFGGTEAFF.